Presented here are 27 T cell receptor beta chains from one specimen sequenced in a study of T-cell memory formation after mild COVID-19. TCRdb itself ran the 5' RACE reads through MiXCR, one entry per CDR3 protein. The data show 75,000 to 95,000 distinct CDR3 sequences, with 10% to 15% seen just once and about 25% held by the top ten. The specimen was PBMCs or a T cell subset sorted from them (not recorded which). These receptors originate from an adult woman who had mild COVID-19 (a few samples of this study predate the infection). Cell type and time point are not known.

The chain employs TRBV12-5 and TRBJ2-1; the D gene could be TRBD1 or TRBD2 (5 bases each). The germline V gene encodes CDR1 LGHNT and CDR2 FRNRAP. The V end was cut by 0 bases, the J end by 2 bases, with 14 bases between. The CDR3 extends over 17 amino acids. The CDR3 protein is CASGLVMGTLTYNEQFF. In DNA form, the CDR3 reads TGTGCTAGTGGTTTGGTAATGGGGACGTTAACCTACAATGAGCAGTTCTTC.

This clonotype has more than one count but fewer than ten. The chain carries TRBV14 and TRBJ2-7; 7 bases fit TRBD1. CDR3 length equals 14 residues. V shed 0 bases, J shed 4 bases, and the junction held 3 bases outside the gene matches. In germline, CDR1 is SGHDN, CDR2 FVKESK. The CDR3 here is CASSQEGRGYEQYF. CDR3 coding DNA: TGTGCCAGCAGCCAAGAAGGCAGGGGGTACGAGCAGTACTTC.

The chain employs TRBV5-6 and TRBJ2-7; TRBD2 matches at 11 bases. The J segment lost 0 bases and the V segment lost 4 bases, leaving 6 bases of the junction unmatched. This CDR3 is 16 amino acids long. Germline-derived CDR1 and CDR2 are SGHDT and YYEEEE. The CDR3 reads CASSQGLAVSSYEQYF. The DNA for the CDR3 is TGTGCCAGCAGCCAGGGACTAGCGGTGTCCTCCTACGAGCAGTACTTC.

This clonotype was picked up a small number of times. This chain links TRBV5-6 with TRBJ1-5; D unresolved. This CDR3 is built from 14 residues. V lost 2 bases and J 7 bases, leaving 13 bases between the germline ends. From germline, CDR1 is SGHDT and CDR2 YYEEEE. The CDR3 region is CASSFGDRFQPQHF. CDR3 DNA sequence: TGTGCCAGCAGCTTTGGTGATAGGTTCCAGCCCCAGCATTTT.

This clonotype was seen more than once but under ten times. The rearrangement uses TRBV14 and TRBJ2-7; D is unresolved. The ends were cut back, 4 bases at V and 5 bases at J, with 18 bases in the middle. There are 15 residues in the CDR3. Germline V gives CDR1 SGHDN, CDR2 FVKESK. This CDR3 is CASSPDLGWPNEQYF. The CDR3 DNA reads TGTGCCAGCAGCCCCGACCTTGGGTGGCCCAACGAGCAGTACTTC.

This clonotype was seen a few times. The chain links TRBV5-5 to TRBJ1-1, with D possibly being TRBD1 (6 bases). This CDR3 region has 14 residues. Germline lookup yields CDR1 SGHKS and CDR2 YYEKEE (reference sequence). Deletions cut 1 base from V and 3 bases from J, with 10 bases between. The CDR3 spells CASSLQGKYTEAFF. The CDR3 nucleotides are TGTGCCAGCAGCTTGCAGGGGAAATACACTGAAGCTTTCTTT. Drawing the rest from reference TRBV5-5 and TRBJ1-1, the complete variable domain is DAGVTQSPTHLIKTRGQQVTLRCSPISGHKSVSWYQQVLGQGPQFIFQYYEKEERGRGNFPDRFSARQFPNYSSELNVNALLLGDSALYLCASSLQGKYTEAFFGQGTRLTVV.

In this sample, this clonotype turned up a few times. The chain joins TRBV9 to TRBJ1-3; no firm D call. This CDR3 is built from 15 residues. Germline assignment: CDR1 SGDLS and CDR2 YYNGEE. V lost 0 bases to trimming and J lost 0 bases, with 7 bases between them. DNA for the CDR3: TGTGCCAGCAGCGTAGCGGCTTTCTCTGGAAACACCATATATTTT. This gives the protein CASSVAAFSGNTIYF.

The chain joins TRBV5-6 to TRBJ1-4, with a possible D match to TRBD1 (5 bases). V lost 4 bases and J lost 5, with 15 bases in between. There are 15 residues in the CDR3. Germline CDR1 SGHDT, CDR2 YYEEEE. The CDR3 is CASSRGGSFNEKLFF. DNA of the CDR3: TGTGCCAGCAGCCGGGGCGGCAGCTTCAATGAAAAACTGTTTTTT.

The chain employs TRBV7-9 and TRBJ2-7, with a possible D match to TRBD1 (6 bases). CDR1 is SEHNR and CDR2 is FQNEAQ in the germline V gene (reference sequence). V lost 2 bases and J 0 bases, leaving 17 bases between the germline ends. The CDR3 consists of 17 residues. The CDR3 sequence: CASSLKGGTARSYEQYF. Here the CDR3 DNA reads TGTGCCAGCAGCTTAAAAGGGGGAACAGCGCGCTCCTACGAGCAGTACTTC.

This rearrangement joins TRBV6-5 to TRBJ2-2; D unresolved. V dropped 2 bases and J dropped 6 bases, with 16 bases sitting between them. This CDR3 is 16 amino acids long. CDR1 is MNHEY and CDR2 is SVGAGI in the germline V gene. In nucleotides, the CDR3 is TGTGCCAGCAGTTACCCCGTGGAGTCGGGTTCCGGGGAGCTGTTTTTT. It specifies CASSYPVESGSGELFF.

This clonotype has more than one count but fewer than ten. The chain uses TRBV18 and TRBJ2-1; D unresolved. This CDR3 contains 13 residues. Trimming took off 3 bases at V and 9 bases at J, with 12 bases between the two ends. Germline values: CDR1 KGHSH, CDR2 LQKENI. This CDR3 is CASSPHPRSEQFF. The CDR3 region has the DNA TGTGCCAGCTCACCCCATCCGCGCAGTGAGCAGTTCTTC.

The J gene is TRBJ1-5, the V gene TRBV19; the match to TRBD1 covers 8 bases. The CDR3 extends over 14 amino acids. V was clipped by 7 bases and J by 9 bases; unmatched bases: 11. In germline, CDR1 is LNHDA, CDR2 SQIVND (reference sequence). CDR3 sequence (DNA): TGTGCCAGTACCGAGGACAGGGCCCTATCGCCCCAGCATTTT. Translated: CASTEDRALSPQHF.

The table lists this clonotype with many counts. The chain employs TRBV12-3 or TRBV12-4 and TRBJ2-5, with D possibly TRBD2 on 6 matching bases. The V and J ends lost 5 bases and 4 bases respectively, with 11 bases between them. The CDR3 contains 13 residues. In nucleotides, the CDR3 is TGTGCCAGCAGTGGCGGGACTGCAGAGACCCAGTACTTC. Amino acids: CASSGGTAETQYF.

This clonotype was observed at least ten times. The chain combines TRBV4-1 with TRBJ2-7; tentative D call: TRBD1 (6 bases). V was trimmed by 4 bases and J by 4 bases, leaving 20 bases between them. Looked up from germline, CDR1 is MGHRA and CDR2 is YSYEKL. The length of the CDR3 is 16 residues. Here the CDR3 reads CASSPTQGHLLYEQYF. The CDR3 bases are TGCGCCAGCAGCCCGACGCAGGGACACCTCCTTTACGAGCAGTACTTC.

CDR3: CASSVSWGDSGELFF. CDR3 nucleotide sequence: TGTGCCAGCAGCGTATCCTGGGGCGATTCCGGGGAGCTGTTTTTT. The V and J genes are TRBV7-6 and TRBJ2-2; maybe TRBD1 (5 bases). The CDR3 has 15 residues. Germline V gene data show CDR1 as SGHVS and CDR2 as FNYEAQ. V dropped 5 bases and J dropped 6 bases, with 16 bases sitting between them.

This clonotype was counted a few times. J is TRBJ1-5 and V is TRBV7-9; D gene unclear. The CDR3 spans 13 residues. V dropped 5 bases and J dropped 4 bases, with 9 bases sitting between them. Germline assignment: CDR1 SEHNR and CDR2 FQNEAQ (reference sequence). The CDR3 protein is CASSPPGNQPQHF. The DNA of the CDR3 is TGTGCCAGCAGCCCCCCCGGGAATCAGCCCCAGCATTTT.

This chain uses TRBV12-3 or TRBV12-4 with TRBJ1-2; possible D gene TRBD1, 5 bases. CDR3 length: 16 amino acids. The germline V and J ends were trimmed by 6 bases and 4 bases, with 21 bases remaining between them. The CDR3 sequence: CASSLTREGGIYGYTF. CDR3 nucleotides: TGTGCCAGCAGCCTGACCAGGGAAGGAGGGATCTATGGCTACACCTTC.

This rearrangement joins TRBV5-6 to TRBJ2-1, with 8 nucleotides matching TRBD2. The CDR3 is 13 residues long. The V gene end was trimmed by 5 bases and the J gene end by 9 bases; junction bases not matched to a gene: 7. Germline V CDR1 and CDR2: SGHDT, YYEEEE. CDR3 protein: CASRLGRGGEQFF. The DNA of the CDR3 is TGTGCCAGCAGACTCGGCCGGGGGGGTGAGCAGTTCTTC.

This clonotype showed up just a few times. This chain joins TRBV7-6 and TRBJ1-5, with 8 bases matching TRBD1. Germline V lookup: CDR1 SGHVS, CDR2 FNYEAQ. CDR3 length equals 16 residues. After removal of 4 bases from V and 6 bases from J, the junction contained 11 bases not matched to a gene. The CDR3 DNA sequence: TGTGCCAGCAGCTCCGGACAGGGTTTAGTGGGTCAGCCCCAGCATTTT. Protein: CASSSGQGLVGQPQHF.

This chain connects TRBV4-1 to TRBJ1-1, with 8 positions matching TRBD1. There are 17 residues in the CDR3. V lost 1 base and J lost 0; bases outside the gene matches: 7. Per germline, CDR1 MGHRA and CDR2 YSYEKL. This CDR3 reads CASSQGSRTGMNTEAFF. The CDR3 DNA is TGCGCCAGCAGCCAAGGCTCTCGGACAGGGATGAACACTGAAGCTTTCTTT.

The rearrangement joins TRBV12-3 or TRBV12-4 to TRBJ2-6; 7 bases line up with TRBD1. The CDR3 is 15 residues long. With 4 bases clipped from V and 2 bases from J, the junction kept 2 bases outside the gene matches. The CDR3 nucleotides read TGTGCCAGCAGTTCGCAGGGGGCTGGGGCCAACGTCCTGACTTTC. It is translated as CASSSQGAGANVLTF.

This chain uses TRBV6-5 with TRBJ1-1, with no clear D. CDR1 and CDR2 (germline): MNHEY, SVGAGI. Trimming cost V 4 bases and J 1 base, with 10 bases left between them. The CDR3 totals 14 residues. In nucleotides, the CDR3 is TGTGCCAGCAGTTTTTCGGACGGGAACACTGAAGCTTTCTTT. This encodes CASSFSDGNTEAFF.

This clonotype showed up just once. The chain carries TRBV5-5 and TRBJ2-1; 10 bases agree with TRBD2. This CDR3 comprises 15 residues. Germline CDR1 is SGHKS and CDR2 is YYEKEE (reference sequence). Unmatched junction bases numbered 8, after V lost 4 bases and J lost 7 bases. The CDR3 bases are TGTGCCAGCAGCGGACTAGCGGAAGTAAGGAATGAGCAGTTCTTC. Translation gives CASSGLAEVRNEQFF. Supplemented by reference TRBV5-5 and TRBJ2-1, the full variable domain reads DAGVTQSPTHLIKTRGQQVTLRCSPISGHKSVSWYQQVLGQGPQFIFQYYEKEERGRGNFPDRFSARQFPNYSSELNVNALLLGDSALYLCASSGLAEVRNEQFFGPGTRLTVL.

V usage is TRBV12-3 or TRBV12-4 and J usage is TRBJ2-7, with 8 bases lining up with TRBD2. Trimming removed 1 base from V and 0 bases from J; junction bases left unmatched: 8. CDR3 length: 17 amino acids. CDR3 coding DNA: TGTGCCAGCAGTTTAGGGGGACTAGGGGAGGGCTCCTACGAGCAGTACTTC. Encoded protein: CASSLGGLGEGSYEQYF.

The chain links TRBV4-1 to TRBJ1-1, with D possibly TRBD1 on 5 matching bases. Trimming took off 4 bases at V and 0 bases at J, with 15 bases between the two ends. This CDR3 is built from 16 residues. Germline loops: CDR1 MGHRA, CDR2 YSYEKL. The CDR3 protein is CASSLRDGGMNTEAFF. As DNA, the CDR3 is TGCGCCAGCAGCCTGCGGGACGGCGGGATGAACACTGAAGCTTTCTTT.

The chain is built from TRBV2 and TRBJ2-1; D gene ambiguous. V lost 10 bases to trimming and J lost 9 bases, with 31 bases between them. From germline, CDR1 is SNHLY and CDR2 FYNNEI. This CDR3 spans 17 amino acids. The CDR3: CATPRTLLPRAWSEQFF. The DNA for the CDR3 is TGTGCCACCCCTCGGACCCTTCTGCCCCGGGCGTGGAGTGAGCAGTTCTTC.

The chain recombines TRBV12-3 or TRBV12-4 with TRBJ2-7, with D unclear. This CDR3 has 13 amino acids. V was trimmed by 5 bases and J by 4 bases, leaving 12 bases between them. The CDR3 region has the DNA TGTGCCAGCAGTCCCCGGTGGCAGTACGAGCAGTACTTC. Protein: CASSPRWQYEQYF.